This record looks at one T cell receptor (beta chain) sequence and its context. Its target is unknown. A much larger clone sits a single nucleotide away, making a read error possible. The CDR3 covers 15 residues. Germline loops: CDR1 MNHNS, CDR2 SASEGT. The time point was: sample taken at primary tumor resection. Unsorted whole RNA samples from tumor, nontumor lung or frozen PBMC were sequenced. These data are taken from a study of spatial heterogeneity in lung cancer. At the level of the study: Sequence detection consistently recorded a greater number of beta-chain than alpha-chain sequences. The average count in raw reads for each unique TCR and UMI combination exceeded 8.5 appearances. Study-wide findings and caveats: Among blood samples, ubiquitous expanded tumor TCRs appeared more at resection than at follow-up.

Individually, TCR cDNA molecules were each labelled with a unique molecular identifier. TCRdb passed the 5' RACE reads through MiXCR, listing each CDR3 protein once. The sample consists of tens of thousands of distinct CDR3 sequences, about 14% of them appearing once. The material was PBMCs, obtained at surgery. The rearrangement joins TRBV6-1 to TRBJ2-3; D unclear. The receptor was isolated from a male donor with early-stage non-small cell lung cancer. The chain's CDR3 is CASREDNTSTDTQYF. CDR3 sequence (DNA): TGTGCCAGCAGGGAAGACAATACTAGCACAGATACGCAGTATTTT.